The subject of this entry is one T cell receptor beta chain. Antigen: not known. This PCR relied on a set of 60 Vbeta primers and 13 Jbeta primers. Using immunoSEQ multiplex PCR, the repertoire was profiled, and TCRdb retains in-frame clones only, with some absent. The sample yields some 200,000 clones, about 70% seen once. The CDR3 has 16 residues. The germline CDR1 and CDR2 sequences are WNHNN and SYGVQD (reference sequence). This entry comes from a study of cytomegalovirus exposure and HLA in healthy donors. Overall study findings and caveats: In a later analysis, V- and J-gene trimming of beta chains associated with a DCLRE1C missense variant, replicated independently. The authors enumerated some 170 TCR beta chains as linked to cytomegalovirus. Judged likely to be a sequencing artifact was a cluster of highly shared sequence variants. In most subjects, TCR beta sequences reportedly gave accurate predictions of HLA-A and HLA-B alleles.

The source material was PBMCs. This clonotype was obtained from a man aged 40-49 years in good health and CMV-seropositive. The rearrangement joins TRBV10-1 to TRBJ1-1, with TRBD1 identical over 7 bases. CDR3 sequence (DNA): TGCGCTCCGGGAGCGACAGGGTTGAATTTAGACACTGAAGCTTTCTTT. Translating it yields CAPGATGLNLDTEAFF.